This T cell receptor beta chain is from a study of T cells in Graves' hyperthyroidism and ophthalmopathy. About the study: Peripheral blood was taken when the disease was first diagnosed, before any treatment began.

The CDR3 spans 12 residues. Germline V CDR1 and CDR2: DFQATT, SNEGSKA (reference sequence). Trimming removed 0 bases from V and 8 bases from J, with 10 bases in between. This clonotype has ten or more counts. RNA transcripts served as the template for amplifying TCR beta CDR3 regions. TCR CDR3 underwent first-round RT-PCR with the HTBI primer set. In TCRdb, the multiplex PCR reads were re-called with MiXCR into one record per CDR3 protein. The sample carries about 610,000 distinct CDR3 sequences, roughly 15% recorded once. The sample was blood. This receptor was identified in a woman in her thirties or forties with Graves' ophthalmopathy. This chain joins TRBV20-1 and TRBJ1-2; D not certain. The CDR3 protein is CSARDRDSGYTF. The CDR3 bases are TGCAGTGCTAGAGATAGGGATAGCGGCTACACCTTC.